These 5 T cell receptor beta chains originate from one sample sequenced in a study of shared clonotypes between healthy human individuals (TCRdb year 2020). The method was the immunoSEQ multiplex PCR assay. TCRdb took this table from immuneACCESS and kept in-frame rearrangements with V and J called. Such tables lack part of the clones; where checked against another copy, unresolved V genes explain under half of the gap, and the rest is unexplained. The sample table holds 760,000 or so clones, of which 96% were seen once. The top ten clones comprise under 0.25% of the sample. CD8 naive samples were CD45RO-negative cells positively selected for CCR7, giving a CD45RA+CCR7+ population that excluded TemRA cells. The sequencing sample was made of naive CD8+ T cells sorted from blood. The cell subset or site label corresponds to: CD45RA+CCR7+. The receptors derive from a man aged 25-45 years in good health.

The rearrangement uses TRBV19 and TRBJ2-3; 9 bases are a match to TRBD2. Trimming removed 3 bases from V and 0 bases from J; junction bases left unmatched: 7. The CDR3 covers 17 residues. The V gene's germline CDR1 is LNHDA and CDR2 SQIVND (reference sequence). The CDR3 reads CASSIFPAGGSTDTQYF. The CDR3 bases are TGTGCCAGTAGTATTTTTCCTGCGGGAGGGAGCACAGATACGCAGTATTTT.

This chain links TRBV7-2 with TRBJ1-2; D gene uncertain. Trimming removed 1 base at V and 8 bases at J, with 8 bases between. CDR3 length: 12 amino acids. CDR1 SGHTA and CDR2 FQGNSA come from the germline V gene. Here the CDR3 reads CASSLVVEGYTF. The CDR3 nucleotides are TGTGCCAGCAGCTTAGTAGTGGAGGGCTACACCTTC.

The rearrangement links TRBV7-9 to TRBJ1-4; tentatively, D is TRBD1 (5 bases). Trimming removed 5 bases at V and 2 bases at J, with 15 bases between. There are 16 residues in the CDR3. CDR1 and CDR2 (germline): SEHNR, FQNEAQ (reference sequence). CDR3 DNA: TGTGCCAGCAGCGCCCGATCTCGGGGCACTAATGAAAAACTGTTTTTT. Protein product: CASSARSRGTNEKLFF.

The chain combines TRBV10-3 with TRBJ2-1; weak D call: TRBD1 (6 bases). CDR3 length: 16 residues. Per the germline V gene, CDR1 is ENHRY and CDR2 is SYGVKD. Between the trimmed V and J ends, which lost 4 bases and 7 bases, there was a span of 20 bases. The CDR3 DNA reads as TGTGCCATCAGTGCTCAGCCTACAGGGTGGGGGAATGAGCAGTTCTTC. Translated, it gives CAISAQPTGWGNEQFF.

The CDR3 here is CATSRDGATQYF. Written as DNA, the CDR3 is TGTGCCACCAGCAGAGATGGCGCTACGCAGTATTTT. The chain links TRBV15 to TRBJ2-3; D is undetermined. This CDR3 spans 12 amino acids. Between the trimmed V and J ends, which lost 0 bases and 8 bases, there was a span of 6 bases. The V gene's germline CDR1 is LNHNV and CDR2 YYDKDF (reference sequence).